The present T cell receptor beta chain was sequenced within a study of T cell responses to AZD1222 COVID-19 vaccine. Comment on this clone: Its antigen is unknown.

Produced via immunoSEQ multiplex PCR; TCRdb's table is partial and in-frame only. The sample lists 140,000 or so clones, more than 75% seen once, with about 3.4% in the top ten. Germline V lookup: CDR1 MNHEY, CDR2 SMNVEV (reference sequence). CDR3 length: 17 amino acids. Germline trimming cut 4 bases from V and 4 bases from J; bases unmatched to any gene: 11. Findings and limits, study-wide: When two AZD1222 doses had been given, Spike-specific TCR breadth and depth rose. Dominant CD4 TCR responses targeted spike regions 160-218 and 743-854. Reportedly, close to half of spike-specific TCRs are directed against unmutated variant regions.

This sample comprised peripheral blood, obtained 28 days after the second AZD1222 dose. The source is an adult who received the AZD1222 COVID-19 vaccine. This rearrangement joins TRBV27 to TRBJ2-2, with 8 bases aligning to TRBD2. The CDR3 protein is CASSSLGAGRGTGELFF. CDR3 sequence (DNA): TGTGCCAGCAGTTCCCTTGGAGCCGGGAGGGGCACCGGGGAGCTGTTTTTT.